The following is a T cell receptor beta chain sequence with its context. Its antigen remains unidentified. Only in-frame clones appear in the TCRdb table, and some are missing; sequencing was by immunoSEQ multiplex PCR. The data contain 40,000 to 60,000 clones, approximately 86% of them singletons. This record comes from a study of radiotherapy plus CTLA-4 blockade in lung cancer. At the level of the study: Of all patients, approximately 19% responded objectively and about 34% showed disease control. Study-wide findings and caveats: In blood, tumor-derived TCR clones expanded after radiotherapy plus ipilimumab.

Germline V CDR1 and CDR2: MNHEY, SMNVEV (reference sequence). J lost 5 bases, V lost 7 bases, and 5 bases had no gene match. The CDR3 is 14 amino acids. Sequencing used peripheral blood, obtained from a patient treated with radiotherapy plus ipilimumab. The V gene is TRBV27, the J gene TRBJ2-1, with 10 positions matching TRBD1. The clonotype originates from a human donor with non-small cell lung cancer that progressed on radiotherapy plus ipilimumab. Some clones in this sample may be carry-over from other donors' samples. The CDR3 loop reads CASKPGTGDNEQFF. The CDR3 DNA reads TGTGCCAGCAAACCCGGGACAGGGGACAATGAGCAGTTCTTC.